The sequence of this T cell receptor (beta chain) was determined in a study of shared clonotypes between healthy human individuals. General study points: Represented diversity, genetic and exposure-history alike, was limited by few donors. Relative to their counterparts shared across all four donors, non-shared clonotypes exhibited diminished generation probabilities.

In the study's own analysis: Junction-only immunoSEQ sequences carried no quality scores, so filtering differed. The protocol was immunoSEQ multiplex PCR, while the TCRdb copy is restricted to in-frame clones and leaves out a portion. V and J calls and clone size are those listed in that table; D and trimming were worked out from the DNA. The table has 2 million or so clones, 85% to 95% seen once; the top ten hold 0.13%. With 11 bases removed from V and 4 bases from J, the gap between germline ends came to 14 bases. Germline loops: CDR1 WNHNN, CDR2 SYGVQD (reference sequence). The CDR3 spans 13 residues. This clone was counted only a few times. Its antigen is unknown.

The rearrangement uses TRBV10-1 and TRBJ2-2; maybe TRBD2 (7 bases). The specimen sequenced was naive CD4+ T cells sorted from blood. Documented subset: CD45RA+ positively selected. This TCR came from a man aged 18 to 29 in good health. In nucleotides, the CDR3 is TGCGCCCGGAGGGGGGGGGCCACCGGGGAGCTGTTTTTT. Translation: CARRGGATGELFF.